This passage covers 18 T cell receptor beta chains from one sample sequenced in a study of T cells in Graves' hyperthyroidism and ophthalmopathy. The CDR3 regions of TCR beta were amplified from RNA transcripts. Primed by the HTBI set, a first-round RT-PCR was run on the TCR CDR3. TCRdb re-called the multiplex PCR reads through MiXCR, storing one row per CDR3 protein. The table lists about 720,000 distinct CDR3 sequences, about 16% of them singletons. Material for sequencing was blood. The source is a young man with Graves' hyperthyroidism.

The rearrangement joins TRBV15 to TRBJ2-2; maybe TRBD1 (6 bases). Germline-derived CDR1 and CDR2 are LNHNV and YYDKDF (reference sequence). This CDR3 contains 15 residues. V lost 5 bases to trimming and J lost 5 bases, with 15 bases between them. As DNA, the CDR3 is TGTGCCACCAGCCCGAGAGGGGGTATGACCGGGGAGCTGTTTTTT. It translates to CATSPRGGMTGELFF.

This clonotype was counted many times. The CDR3 DNA sequence: TGTGCCAGCAGTTTCGCACTTACAGGGGCCAGGGGCAATCAGCCCCAGCATTTT. Translated: CASSFALTGARGNQPQHF. This rearrangement joins TRBV28 to TRBJ1-5; 7 bases agree with TRBD1. Unmatched junction bases numbered 13, after V lost 3 bases and J lost 2 bases. The CDR3 loop spans 18 amino acids. CDR1 is MDHEN and CDR2 is SYDVKM in the germline V gene.

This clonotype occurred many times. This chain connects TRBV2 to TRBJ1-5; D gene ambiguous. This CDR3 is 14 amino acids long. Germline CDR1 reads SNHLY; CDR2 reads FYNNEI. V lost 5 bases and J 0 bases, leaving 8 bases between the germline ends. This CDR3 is CASSPQLSNQPQHF. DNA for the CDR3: TGTGCCAGCAGTCCCCAGCTTAGCAATCAGCCCCAGCATTTT.

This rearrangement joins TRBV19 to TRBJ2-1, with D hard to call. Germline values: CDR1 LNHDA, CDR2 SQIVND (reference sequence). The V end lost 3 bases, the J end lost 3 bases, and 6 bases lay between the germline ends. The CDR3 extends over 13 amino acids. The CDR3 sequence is CASSIGVYNEQFF. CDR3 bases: TGTGCCAGTAGTATTGGGGTCTACAATGAGCAGTTCTTC. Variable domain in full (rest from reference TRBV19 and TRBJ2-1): DGGITQSPKYLFRKEGQNVTLSCEQNLNHDAMYWYRQDPGQGLRLIYYSQIVNDFQKGDIAEGYSVSREKKESFPLTVTSAQKNPTAFYLCASSIGVYNEQFFGPGTRLTVL.

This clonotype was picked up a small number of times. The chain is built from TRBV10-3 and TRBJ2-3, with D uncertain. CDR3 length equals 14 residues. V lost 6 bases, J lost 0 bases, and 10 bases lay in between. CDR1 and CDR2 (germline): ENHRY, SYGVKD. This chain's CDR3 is CAIRGEPSTDTQYF. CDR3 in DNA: TGTGCCATCAGGGGCGAACCTAGCACAGATACGCAGTATTTT.

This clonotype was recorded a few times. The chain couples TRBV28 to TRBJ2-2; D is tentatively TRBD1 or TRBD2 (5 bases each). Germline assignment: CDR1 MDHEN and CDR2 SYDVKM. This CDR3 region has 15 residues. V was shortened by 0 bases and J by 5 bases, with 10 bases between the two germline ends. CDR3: CASSLWGVKTGELFF. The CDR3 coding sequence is TGTGCCAGCAGTTTATGGGGGGTGAAAACCGGGGAGCTGTTTTTT.

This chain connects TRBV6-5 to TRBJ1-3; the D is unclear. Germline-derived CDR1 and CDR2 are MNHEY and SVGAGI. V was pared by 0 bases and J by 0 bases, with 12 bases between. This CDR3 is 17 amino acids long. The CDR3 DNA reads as TGTGCCAGCAGTTACTCTGGCCAGATTACCTCTGGAAACACCATATATTTT. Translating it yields CASSYSGQITSGNTIYF.

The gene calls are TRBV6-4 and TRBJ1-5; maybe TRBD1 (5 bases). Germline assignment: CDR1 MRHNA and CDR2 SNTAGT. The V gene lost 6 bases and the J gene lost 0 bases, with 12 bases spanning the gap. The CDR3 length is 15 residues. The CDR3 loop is CASRYRQYSNQPQHF. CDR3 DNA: TGTGCCAGCAGGTACAGGCAGTATAGCAATCAGCCCCAGCATTTT.

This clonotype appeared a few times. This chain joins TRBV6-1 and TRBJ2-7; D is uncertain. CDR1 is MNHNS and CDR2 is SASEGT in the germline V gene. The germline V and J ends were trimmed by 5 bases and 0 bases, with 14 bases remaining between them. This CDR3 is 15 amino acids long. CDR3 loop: CASSSFRISSYEQYF. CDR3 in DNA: TGTGCCAGCAGTTCATTCCGTATTAGCTCCTACGAGCAGTACTTC.

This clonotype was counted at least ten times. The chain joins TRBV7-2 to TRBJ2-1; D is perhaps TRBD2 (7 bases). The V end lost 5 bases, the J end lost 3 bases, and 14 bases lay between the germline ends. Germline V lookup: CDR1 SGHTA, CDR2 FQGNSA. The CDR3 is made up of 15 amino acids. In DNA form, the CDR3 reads TGTGCCAGCAGCCCGCGGGGGCGGTTCTACAATGAGCAGTTCTTC. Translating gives CASSPRGRFYNEQFF. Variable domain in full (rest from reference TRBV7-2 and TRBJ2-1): GAGVSQSPSNKVTEKGKDVELRCDPISGHTALYWYRQSLGQGLEFLIYFQGNSAPDKSGLPSDRFSAERTGGSVSTLTIQRTQQEDSAVYLCASSPRGRFYNEQFFGPGTRLTVL.

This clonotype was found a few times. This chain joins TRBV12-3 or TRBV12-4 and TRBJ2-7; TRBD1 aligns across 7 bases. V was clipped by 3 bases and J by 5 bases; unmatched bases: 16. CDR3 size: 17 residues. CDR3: CASSFNFAPQGWHEQYF. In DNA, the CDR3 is TGTGCCAGCAGTTTTAATTTTGCCCCACAGGGGTGGCACGAGCAGTACTTC.

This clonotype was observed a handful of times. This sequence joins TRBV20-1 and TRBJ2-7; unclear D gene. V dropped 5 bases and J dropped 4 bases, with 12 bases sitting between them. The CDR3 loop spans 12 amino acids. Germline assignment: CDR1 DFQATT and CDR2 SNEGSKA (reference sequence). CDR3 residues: CSAPYKLYEQYF. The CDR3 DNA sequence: TGCAGTGCTCCGTATAAGCTTTACGAGCAGTACTTC.

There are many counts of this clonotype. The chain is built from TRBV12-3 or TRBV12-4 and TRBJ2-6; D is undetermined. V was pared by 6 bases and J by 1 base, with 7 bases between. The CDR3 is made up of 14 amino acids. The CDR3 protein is CASSPVSGANVLTF. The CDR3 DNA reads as TGTGCCAGCAGCCCTGTGTCTGGGGCCAACGTCCTGACTTTC.

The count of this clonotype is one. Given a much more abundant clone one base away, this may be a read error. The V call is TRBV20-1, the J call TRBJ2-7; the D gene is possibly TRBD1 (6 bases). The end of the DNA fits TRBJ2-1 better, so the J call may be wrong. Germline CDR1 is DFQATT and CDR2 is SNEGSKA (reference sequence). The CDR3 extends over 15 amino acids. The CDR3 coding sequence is TGCAGTGCTAGACCCCCAACAGGGAATTCCTACGAGCAGTTCTTC. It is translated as CSARPPTGNSYEQFF.

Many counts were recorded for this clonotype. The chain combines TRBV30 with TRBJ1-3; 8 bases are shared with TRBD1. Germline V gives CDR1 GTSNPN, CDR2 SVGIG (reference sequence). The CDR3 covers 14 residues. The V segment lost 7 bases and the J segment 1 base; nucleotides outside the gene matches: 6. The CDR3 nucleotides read TGTGCCTTATCCCAGGGGGCTTCTGGAAACACCATATATTTT. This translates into CALSQGASGNTIYF.

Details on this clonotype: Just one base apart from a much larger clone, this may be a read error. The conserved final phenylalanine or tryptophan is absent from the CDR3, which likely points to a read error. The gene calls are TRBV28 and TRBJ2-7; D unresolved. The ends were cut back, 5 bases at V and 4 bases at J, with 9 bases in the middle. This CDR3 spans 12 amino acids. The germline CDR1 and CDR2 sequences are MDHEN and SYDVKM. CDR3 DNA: TGTGCCAGCAGTCCCCCGAGGTACGAGCAGTACCTC. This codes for CASSPPRYEQYL.

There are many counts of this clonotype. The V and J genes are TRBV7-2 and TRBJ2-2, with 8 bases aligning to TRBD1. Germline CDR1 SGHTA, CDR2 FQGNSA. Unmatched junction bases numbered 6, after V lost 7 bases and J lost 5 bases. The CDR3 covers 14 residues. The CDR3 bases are TGTGCCAGCATCCGGACAGGGAGGACCGGGGAGCTGTTTTTT. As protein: CASIRTGRTGELFF. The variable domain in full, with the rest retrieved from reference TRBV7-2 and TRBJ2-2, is GAGVSQSPSNKVTEKGKDVELRCDPISGHTALYWYRQSLGQGLEFLIYFQGNSAPDKSGLPSDRFSAERTGGSVSTLTIQRTQQEDSAVYLCASIRTGRTGELFFGEGSRLTVL.

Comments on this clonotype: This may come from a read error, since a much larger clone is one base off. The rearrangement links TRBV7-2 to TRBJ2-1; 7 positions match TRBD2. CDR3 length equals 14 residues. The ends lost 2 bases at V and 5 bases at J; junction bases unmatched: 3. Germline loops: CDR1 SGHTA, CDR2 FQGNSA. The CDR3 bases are TGTGCCAGCAGCTTAACCCTAGCGGACAATGAGCAGTTCTTC. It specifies CASSLTLADNEQFF.